One sample yielded the 18 T cell receptor beta chains listed below, sequenced in a study of blood T cell repertoires in COVID-19. Profiled with immunoSEQ multiplex PCR; TCRdb holds only in-frame clones, not every one. The data contain roughly 100,000 clones, approximately 86% of them singletons. Sequencing was done on a sample of peripheral blood. All receptors derive from a woman of 80 years or more with acute or convalescent COVID-19.

This chain uses TRBV18 with TRBJ1-4; D is possibly TRBD1 (6 bases). Looked up from germline, CDR1 is KGHSH and CDR2 is LQKENI. The CDR3 extends over 15 amino acids. V was pared by 3 bases and J by 7 bases, with 15 bases between. The CDR3 reads CASSPLGGPAEKLFF. The CDR3 coding sequence is TGTGCCAGCTCACCGTTGGGGGGGCCTGCTGAAAAACTGTTTTTT.

A single count supports this clone. The rearrangement links TRBV9 to TRBJ1-1; D is ambiguous. This CDR3 comprises 14 residues. Germline values: CDR1 SGDLS, CDR2 YYNGEE. The V and J ends lost 5 bases and 1 base respectively, with 12 bases between them. CDR3 sequence (DNA): TGTGCCAGCAGTCGGGGTCTTCAGAACACTGAAGCTTTCTTT. Translated: CASSRGLQNTEAFF.

V usage is TRBV5-1 and J usage is TRBJ2-5, with 13 bases matching TRBD2. J lost 4 bases, V lost 4 bases, and 4 bases had no gene match. This CDR3 is built from 15 residues. Looked up from germline, CDR1 is SGHRS and CDR2 is YFSETQ. The DNA of the CDR3 is TGCGCCAGCAGCGAGACTAGCGGGGGGCGAGAGACCCAGTACTTC. It codes for CASSETSGGRETQYF.

This chain uses TRBV29-1 with TRBJ2-3; 10 nucleotides match TRBD2. This CDR3 contains 14 residues. Germline CDR1 SQVTM, CDR2 ANQGSEA. Trimming cost V 7 bases and J 3 bases; bases outside gene matches: 7. CDR3 loop: CSGSSGGRTDTQYF. The CDR3 DNA sequence: TGCAGCGGATCTAGCGGGGGCCGGACAGATACGCAGTATTTT.

The gene calls are TRBV2 and TRBJ2-2, with D perhaps TRBD1 (6 bases). CDR3 length: 13 amino acids. Germline values: CDR1 SNHLY, CDR2 FYNNEI. With 7 bases removed from V and 4 bases from J, the gap between germline ends came to 10 bases. CDR3 bases: TGTGCCAGCACTAACAGGGTCACCGGGGAGCTGTTTTTT. This sequence encodes CASTNRVTGELFF.

This chain connects TRBV20-1 to TRBJ2-1; no clear D. CDR3 length: 15 amino acids. Trimming left V 3 bases short and J 1 base short, with 13 bases between. Germline lookup yields CDR1 DFQATT and CDR2 SNEGSKA (reference sequence). The CDR3 region has the DNA TGCAGTGCTAGTGGCCCAAGCCTATCCTACAATGAGCAGTTCTTC. Encoded protein: CSASGPSLSYNEQFF.

The V gene is TRBV28, the J gene TRBJ2-5; the match to TRBD1 covers 7 bases. Germline CDR1 reads MDHEN; CDR2 reads SYDVKM. With V trimmed by 5 bases and J by 0 bases, 9 bases remained unmatched. CDR3 length: 16 residues. CDR3 DNA: TGTGCCAGCAGTGCACCGGGACAGAGGTACCAAGAGACCCAGTACTTC. It codes for CASSAPGQRYQETQYF.

J is TRBJ1-2 and V is TRBV5-4; 11 bases align to TRBD1. V shed 3 bases, J shed 7 bases, and the junction held 5 bases outside the gene matches. The CDR3 runs 14 residues. Germline CDR1 and CDR2: SGHNT and YYREEE (reference sequence). CDR3 sequence: CASSSRTGGVGYTF. In DNA form, the CDR3 reads TGTGCCAGCAGCTCCCGGACAGGGGGCGTTGGCTACACCTTC.

The chain uses TRBV10-3 and TRBJ1-1, with 9 bases fitting TRBD1. The V gene's germline CDR1 is ENHRY and CDR2 SYGVKD. CDR3 size: 13 residues. Germline trimming cut 10 bases from V and 1 base from J; bases unmatched to any gene: 4. CDR3 amino acids: CATDRGSNTEAFF. For the CDR3, the DNA is TGTGCCACCGACAGGGGGTCGAACACTGAAGCTTTCTTT.

The chain combines TRBV7-9 with TRBJ2-7; no definite D call. V gave up 1 base and J gave up 2 bases, with 9 bases separating them. The CDR3 has 14 amino acids. CDR1 SEHNR and CDR2 FQNEAQ come from the germline V gene (reference sequence). CDR3 in DNA: TGTGCCAGCAGCTTAGTGGGCGATCCCTACGAGCAGTACTTC. Protein sequence: CASSLVGDPYEQYF.

The rearrangement joins TRBV27 to TRBJ1-4, with 8 bases aligning to TRBD1. J gave up 4 bases and V 6 bases, and 13 bases lay outside the gene matches. This CDR3 is 17 amino acids long. Per the germline V gene, CDR1 is MNHEY and CDR2 is SMNVEV (reference sequence). CDR3 residues: CASSLKRPDRVNEKLFF. CDR3 DNA: TGTGCCAGCAGCCTAAAGCGCCCGGACAGGGTTAATGAAAAACTGTTTTTT.

CDR3 in DNA: TGTGCCAGCAGTGTCGGCAGGGGCTATGGCTACACCTTC. This gives the protein CASSVGRGYGYTF. The V gene is TRBV2, the J gene TRBJ1-2; D may be TRBD1 (6 bases). This CDR3 region has 13 residues. The V gene's germline CDR1 is SNHLY and CDR2 FYNNEI. V lost 4 bases, J lost 4 bases, and 10 bases lay in between.

V gene TRBV11-2 combines with J gene TRBJ2-7, with a tentative D call TRBD1 (6 bases). CDR3 length: 14 amino acids. Trimming removed 5 bases from V and 5 bases from J, with 16 bases in between. From germline, CDR1 is SGHAT and CDR2 FQNNGV. The CDR3 nucleotides are TGTGCCAGCAGCGTTAGGACAGAAGCGAACGAGCAGTACTTC. It translates to CASSVRTEANEQYF.

This clone appeared a few times. The chain uses TRBV6-5 and TRBJ1-6; tentatively, D is TRBD1 (6 bases). Germline V gene sequence: CDR1 MNHEY, CDR2 SVGAGI. V lost 2 bases and J 6 bases, leaving 8 bases between the germline ends. CDR3 size: 14 residues. CDR3 loop: CASSYRGANSPLHF. CDR3 coding DNA: TGTGCCAGCAGTTACCGGGGGGCTAATTCACCCCTCCACTTT.

The chain is built from TRBV5-4 and TRBJ2-2; TRBD1 is a possible D gene (6 bases). Germline CDR1 and CDR2: SGHNT and YYREEE (reference sequence). V shed 4 bases and J shed 0 bases, with 7 bases lying between them. CDR3 length: 14 amino acids. The CDR3 bases are TGTGCCAGCAGCCGGGACACGAACACCGGGGAGCTGTTTTTT. Protein product: CASSRDTNTGELFF.

V gene TRBV28 combines with J gene TRBJ2-7, with D perhaps matching TRBD2 (6 bases). V was clipped by 5 bases and J by 3 bases, with 14 bases between them. The germline CDR1 and CDR2 sequences are MDHEN and SYDVKM. This CDR3 is 14 amino acids long. CDR3 protein: CASSAPMDYYEQYF. CDR3 sequence (DNA): TGTGCCAGCAGTGCCCCGATGGACTACTACGAGCAGTACTTC.

The chain is built from TRBV19 and TRBJ1-4; 7 nucleotides align to TRBD1. CDR1 LNHDA and CDR2 SQIVND come from the germline V gene (reference sequence). The CDR3 runs to 15 residues. V dropped 6 bases and J dropped 7; count of bases not matched to a gene: 11. The CDR3 DNA is TGTGCCAGTAGCCGAAGACAGGGAAATCTTGAAAAACTGTTTTTT. Its protein product is CASSRRQGNLEKLFF. The complete variable domain, with remaining parts taken from reference TRBV19 and TRBJ1-4, reads DGGITQSPKYLFRKEGQNVTLSCEQNLNHDAMYWYRQDPGQGLRLIYYSQIVNDFQKGDIAEGYSVSREKKESFPLTVTSAQKNPTAFYLCASSRRQGNLEKLFFGSGTQLSVL.

This clone was picked up one time. V and J are TRBV19 and TRBJ2-7; TRBD1 might be the D (5 bases). V was clipped by 10 bases and J by 0 bases, with 16 bases between them. Looked up from germline, CDR1 is LNHDA and CDR2 is SQIVND (reference sequence). This CDR3 comprises 14 residues. CDR3 nucleotide sequence: TGTGCCACCAGGCAGGACACAGCCTCCTACGAGCAGTACTTC. Its protein is CATRQDTASYEQYF.